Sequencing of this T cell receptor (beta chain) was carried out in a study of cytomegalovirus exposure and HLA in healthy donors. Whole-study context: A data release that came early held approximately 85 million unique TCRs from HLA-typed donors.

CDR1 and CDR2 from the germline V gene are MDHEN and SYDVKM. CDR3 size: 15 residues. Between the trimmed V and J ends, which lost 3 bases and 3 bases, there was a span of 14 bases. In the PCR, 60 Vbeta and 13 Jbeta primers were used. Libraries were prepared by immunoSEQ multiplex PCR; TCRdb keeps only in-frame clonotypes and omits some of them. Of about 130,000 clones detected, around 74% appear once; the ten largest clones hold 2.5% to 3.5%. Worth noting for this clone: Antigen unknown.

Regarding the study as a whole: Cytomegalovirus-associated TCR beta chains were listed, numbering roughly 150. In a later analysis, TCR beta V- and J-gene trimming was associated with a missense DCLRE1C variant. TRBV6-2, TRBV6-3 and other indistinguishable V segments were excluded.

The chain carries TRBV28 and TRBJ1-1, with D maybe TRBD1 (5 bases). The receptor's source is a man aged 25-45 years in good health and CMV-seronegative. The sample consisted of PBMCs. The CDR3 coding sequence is TGTGCCAGCAGTTTTGGGGGGATCGCGTACACTGAAGCTTTCTTT. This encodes CASSFGGIAYTEAFF. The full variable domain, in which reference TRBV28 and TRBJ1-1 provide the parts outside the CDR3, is DVKVTQSSRYLVKRTGEKVFLECVQDMDHENMFWYRQDPGLGLRLIYFSYDVKMKEKGDIPEGYSVSREKKERFSLILESASTNQTSMYLCASSFGGIAYTEAFFGQGTRLTVV.